This TCR beta chain is from a study of CD8+ T cells in alopecia areata. Study conclusions and caveats: Mice gave a clearer picture of TCR sharing than patients did, possibly for HLA-related reasons. In lesional scalp, particularly from alopecia totalis/universalis, clonality was higher than in normal scalp. Scalp samples also contribute reads from the resident alphabeta T cells found in normal skin.

Only a few counts were recorded for this clone. Its antigen is not known. This CDR3 has 14 amino acids. Germline V gives CDR1 LNHNV, CDR2 YYDKDF (reference sequence). V gave up 0 bases and J gave up 5 bases, with 8 bases separating them. Isolated RNA was reverse transcribed into cDNA used as the sequencing template. Repertoires were generated with immunoSEQ multiplex PCR, while TCRdb's copy carries only in-frame clones and drops some. This sample has under 150,000 clones; less than 75% occur once, and the top ten carry roughly a third. The clonotype originates from a human donor in good health. The rearrangement joins TRBV15 to TRBJ2-1, with D unresolved. Material for sequencing was CD8+ T cells sorted from blood. The CDR3 DNA reads TGTGCCACCAGCAGAGATCCCCTAAACAATGAGCAGTTCTTC. It translates to CATSRDPLNNEQFF. Filled out from reference TRBV15 and TRBJ2-1, the complete variable domain reads DAMVIQNPRYQVTQFGKPVTLSCSQTLNHNVMYWYQQKSSQAPKLLFHYYDKDFNNEADTPDNFQSRRPNTSFCFLDIRSPGLGDTAMYLCATSRDPLNNEQFFGPGTRLTVL.